Following are 14 T cell receptor beta chains from one sample sequenced in a study of PD-L1 blockade in urothelial cancer. Indicated time point: pretreatment peripheral blood. Profiled with immunoSEQ multiplex PCR; TCRdb holds only in-frame clones, not every one. The sample has roughly 40,000 clones; roughly nine tenths are singletons. Specimen: PBMCs, collected around atezolizumab (anti-PD-L1) treatment. The receptors stem from a woman aged 60-75 years with urothelial cancer.

The chain is built from TRBV27 and TRBJ1-2, with 8 bases fitting TRBD1. Germline values: CDR1 MNHEY, CDR2 SMNVEV (reference sequence). With 6 bases clipped from V and 3 bases from J, the junction kept 9 bases outside the gene matches. The length of the CDR3 is 15 residues. CDR3 DNA: TGTGCCAGCAGCCCCACAGGACAGGGCGACTATGGCTACACCTTC. It codes for CASSPTGQGDYGYTF.

This clone was seen more than once but under ten times. For the CDR3, the DNA is TGCAGTGCTAGAAGGGGGTACGAGCAGTACTTC. Its protein is CSARRGYEQYF. This chain uses TRBV20-1 with TRBJ2-7; D may be TRBD1 (6 bases). Germline CDR1 reads DFQATT; CDR2 reads SNEGSKA (reference sequence). The CDR3 covers 11 residues. V dropped 2 bases and J dropped 4 bases, with 6 bases sitting between them.

This chain connects TRBV29-1 to TRBJ2-2, with a possible D match to TRBD2 (6 bases). V dropped 6 bases and J dropped 3 bases, with 8 bases sitting between them. Germline V gene sequence: CDR1 SQVTM, CDR2 ANQGSEA. The length of the CDR3 is 12 residues. CDR3 DNA sequence: TGCAGCGTCCGGGAGTACACCGGGGAGCTGTTTTTT. Encoded protein: CSVREYTGELFF.

The chain links TRBV14 to TRBJ2-1; 10 positions match TRBD2. Trimming removed 2 bases from V and 2 bases from J; junction bases left unmatched: 24. CDR1 is SGHDN and CDR2 is FVKESK in the germline V gene. This CDR3 has 23 residues. The CDR3 protein is CASSQPRRSGGLGLAVTYNEQFF. CDR3 coding DNA: TGTGCCAGCAGCCAACCTCGTCGTTCAGGGGGGCTTGGACTAGCGGTGACCTACAATGAGCAGTTCTTC.

The gene calls are TRBV21-1 and TRBJ1-1; TRBD1, the table's D call, lacks a check against the DNA. TRBV21-1 is flagged as a pseudogene. The CDR3 loop spans 13 amino acids. This CDR3 is CASSNRGDTEAFF. The DNA for the CDR3 is TGTGCCAGCAGCAACAGGGGGGACACTGAAGCTTTCTTT.

This chain connects TRBV2 to TRBJ2-3; TRBD2 matches at 13 bases. Germline V gives CDR1 SNHLY, CDR2 FYNNEI. J gave up 5 bases and V 6 bases, and 11 bases lay outside the gene matches. The CDR3 consists of 17 residues. CDR3 sequence reads: CASRPRLAGGAQDTQYF. CDR3 nucleotide sequence: TGTGCCAGCAGGCCCCGACTAGCGGGAGGAGCGCAAGATACGCAGTATTTT. The full variable domain, rest sourced from reference TRBV2 and TRBJ2-3, is EPEVTQTPSHQVTQMGQEVILRCVPISNHLYFYWYRQILGQKVEFLVSFYNNEISEKSEIFDDQFSVERPDGSNFTLKIRSTKLEDSAMYFCASRPRLAGGAQDTQYFGPGTRLTVL.

This chain uses TRBV28 with TRBJ1-2; D is undetermined. This CDR3 region has 15 residues. Germline-derived CDR1 and CDR2 are MDHEN and SYDVKM. V was cut by 4 bases and J by 8 bases, with 20 bases left in between. In nucleotides, the CDR3 is TGTGCCAGCAGTTCCGAAGGTCGGGGTCACCGCGGCTACACCTTC. This encodes CASSSEGRGHRGYTF.

V and J are TRBV2 and TRBJ2-7; 7 nucleotides match TRBD2. This CDR3 contains 13 residues. The J segment lost 4 bases and the V segment lost 9 bases, leaving 9 bases of the junction unmatched. The germline gives CDR1 SNHLY, CDR2 FYNNEI. CDR3 in DNA: TGTGCCAGTTGGGGGGAGGGGTCTTACGAGCAGTACTTC. Translated, it gives CASWGEGSYEQYF.

The chain links TRBV6-6 to TRBJ1-5; the D gene is possibly TRBD1 (5 bases). Between the trimmed V and J ends, which lost 5 bases and 3 bases, there was a span of 8 bases. The CDR3 totals 13 residues. Germline V CDR1 and CDR2: MNHNY, SVGAGI (reference sequence). The CDR3 region is CASSLGANQPQHF. CDR3 in DNA: TGTGCCAGCAGTCTAGGGGCCAATCAGCCCCAGCATTTT.

The chain links TRBV4-1 to TRBJ2-3; TRBD2 matches at 8 bases. The CDR3 consists of 18 residues. J was trimmed by 0 bases and V by 2 bases; bases with no gene match: 10. CDR1 MGHRA and CDR2 YSYEKL come from the germline V gene. The DNA of the CDR3 is TGCGCCAGCAGCCAAAACTCAATAAGCGGGGGTAGCACAGATACGCAGTATTTT. Translated, it gives CASSQNSISGGSTDTQYF.

The chain carries TRBV6-6 and TRBJ1-3, with TRBD1 identical over 7 bases. CDR3 length equals 16 residues. V shed 7 bases, J shed 3 bases, and the junction held 12 bases outside the gene matches. Per germline, CDR1 MNHNY and CDR2 SVGAGI (reference sequence). The chain's CDR3 is CASILGAGGFGNTIYF. The CDR3, as DNA: TGTGCCAGCATCCTAGGGGCAGGGGGATTTGGAAACACCATATATTTT.

This chain links TRBV7-2 with TRBJ2-3, with D unclear. Trimming removed 5 bases at V and 3 bases at J, with 3 bases between. CDR1 is SGHTA and CDR2 is FQGNSA in the germline V gene. This CDR3 is built from 11 residues. The DNA for the CDR3 is TGTGCCAGCAGCACAACAGATACGCAGTATTTT. Its protein is CASSTTDTQYF.

The chain is built from TRBV7-9 and TRBJ2-2; 10 nucleotides align to TRBD1. Trimming at V came to 6 bases and at J to 2 bases, leaving 6 bases not matched to a gene. The CDR3 length is 16 residues. CDR1 and CDR2 from the germline V gene are SEHNR and FQNEAQ (reference sequence). The CDR3 loop reads CASRGATGGNTGELFF. Written as DNA, the CDR3 is TGTGCCAGCAGGGGGGCGACAGGGGGCAACACCGGGGAGCTGTTTTTT.

The J gene is TRBJ2-7, the V gene TRBV6-5, with TRBD1 matching 9 bases. J was trimmed by 5 bases and V by 6 bases; bases with no gene match: 8. The CDR3 has 14 amino acids. The germline V gene encodes CDR1 MNHEY and CDR2 SVGAGI. This CDR3 is CASRPRDRVHEQYF. CDR3 nucleotide sequence: TGTGCCAGCAGACCCCGGGACAGGGTCCACGAGCAGTACTTC.